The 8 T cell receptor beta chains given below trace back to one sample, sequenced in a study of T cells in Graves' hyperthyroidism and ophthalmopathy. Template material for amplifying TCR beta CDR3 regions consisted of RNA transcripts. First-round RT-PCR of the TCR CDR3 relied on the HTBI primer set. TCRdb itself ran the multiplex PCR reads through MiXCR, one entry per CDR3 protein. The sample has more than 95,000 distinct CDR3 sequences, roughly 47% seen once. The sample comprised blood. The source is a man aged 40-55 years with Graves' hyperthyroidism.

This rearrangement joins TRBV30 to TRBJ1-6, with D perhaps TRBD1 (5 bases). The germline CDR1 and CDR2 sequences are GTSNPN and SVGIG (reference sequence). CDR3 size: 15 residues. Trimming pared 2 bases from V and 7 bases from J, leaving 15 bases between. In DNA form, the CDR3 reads TGTGCCTGGAGTTCAGGGATTGGGTGGAATTCACCCCTCCACTTT. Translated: CAWSSGIGWNSPLHF.

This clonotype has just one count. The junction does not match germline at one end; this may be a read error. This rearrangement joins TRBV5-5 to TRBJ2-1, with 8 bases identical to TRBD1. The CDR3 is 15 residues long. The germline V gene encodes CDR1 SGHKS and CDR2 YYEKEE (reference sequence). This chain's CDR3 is CASSLSGTGHNEQFF. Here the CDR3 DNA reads TGCGCCAGCAGCTTGTCCGGGACAGGACACAATGAGCAGTTCTTC.

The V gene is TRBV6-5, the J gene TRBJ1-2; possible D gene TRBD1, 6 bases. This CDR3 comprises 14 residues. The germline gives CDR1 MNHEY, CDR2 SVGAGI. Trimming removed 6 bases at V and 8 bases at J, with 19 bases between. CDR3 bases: TGTGCCAGCAGCCCCCGGTCCGGGGGGCGCGGCTACACCTTC. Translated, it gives CASSPRSGGRGYTF.

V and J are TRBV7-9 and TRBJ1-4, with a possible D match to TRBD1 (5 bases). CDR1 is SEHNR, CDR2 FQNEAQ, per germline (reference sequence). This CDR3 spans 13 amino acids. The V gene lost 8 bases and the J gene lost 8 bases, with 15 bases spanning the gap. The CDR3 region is CASSPGLEEKLFF. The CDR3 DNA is TGTGCCAGCTCACCAGGGCTTGAAGAAAAACTGTTTTTT.

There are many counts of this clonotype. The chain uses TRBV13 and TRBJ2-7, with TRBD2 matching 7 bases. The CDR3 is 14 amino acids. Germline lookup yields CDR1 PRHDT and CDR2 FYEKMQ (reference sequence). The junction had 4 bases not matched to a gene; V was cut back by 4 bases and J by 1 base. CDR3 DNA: TGTGCCAGCAGCTCCCCGGGACTATCCTACGAGCAGTACTTC. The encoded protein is CASSSPGLSYEQYF.

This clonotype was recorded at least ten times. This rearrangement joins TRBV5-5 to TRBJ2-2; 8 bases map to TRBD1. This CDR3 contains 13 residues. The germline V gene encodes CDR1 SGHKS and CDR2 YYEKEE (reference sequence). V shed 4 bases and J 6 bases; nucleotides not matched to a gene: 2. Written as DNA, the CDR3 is TGTGCCAGCAGCCGGGACAGGCCCGGGGAGCTGTTTTTT. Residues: CASSRDRPGELFF.

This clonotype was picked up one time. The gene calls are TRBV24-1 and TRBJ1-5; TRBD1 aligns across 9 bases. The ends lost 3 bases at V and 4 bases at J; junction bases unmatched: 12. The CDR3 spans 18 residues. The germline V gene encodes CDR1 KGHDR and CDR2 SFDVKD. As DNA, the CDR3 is TGTGCCACCAGTGATCCAGGGACAGGGATGGGATATAATCAGCCCCAGCATTTT. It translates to CATSDPGTGMGYNQPQHF.

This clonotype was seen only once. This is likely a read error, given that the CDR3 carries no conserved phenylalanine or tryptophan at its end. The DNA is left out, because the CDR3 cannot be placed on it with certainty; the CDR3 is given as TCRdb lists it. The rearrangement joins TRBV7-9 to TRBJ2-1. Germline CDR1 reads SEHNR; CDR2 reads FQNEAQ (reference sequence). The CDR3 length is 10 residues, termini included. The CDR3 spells CASSSVESYT.